A single sample gave rise to the 14 T cell receptor beta chains below, sequenced in a study of T-cell reconstitution after alpha-beta-depleted transplantation in children. Preparing the TCRbeta library involved the use of unique molecular identifiers. TCRdb reprocessed the PCR reads via MiXCR and lists one record per CDR3 protein. The table records hundreds of thousands of distinct CDR3 sequences, under 9.5% of them present only once. The sequenced sample was PBMCs from the stem cell graft donor, obtained from the stem cell graft. The receptors come from a human donor who donated a stem cell graft to a child with acute lymphoblastic leukemia.

This clonotype came up many times. The chain carries TRBV7-8 and TRBJ2-1; no reliable D call. The V end lost 6 bases, the J end lost 4 bases, and 10 bases lay between the germline ends. CDR3 length: 13 amino acids. The germline gives CDR1 SGHVS, CDR2 FQNEAQ. The chain's CDR3 is CASSSRLYNEQFF. The CDR3 DNA sequence: TGTGCCAGCAGTTCAAGACTTTACAATGAGCAGTTCTTC.

This clonotype was picked up a small number of times. The CDR3 DNA follows: TGCGCCAGCAGACTATCAACGGGACAGATCTCCTATAATTCACCCCTCCACTTT. Protein: CASRLSTGQISYNSPLHF. The V gene is TRBV5-1, the J gene TRBJ1-6; 7 positions match TRBD1. CDR3 size: 18 residues. Trimming removed 5 bases from V and 0 bases from J; junction bases left unmatched: 11. Germline CDR1 reads SGHRS; CDR2 reads YFSETQ.

This clonotype turned up a few times. This CDR3 is CASSLVAGGWEETQYF. The DNA of the CDR3 is TGTGCCAGCAGTTTAGTGGCAGGGGGCTGGGAAGAGACCCAGTACTTC. This chain links TRBV12-3 or TRBV12-4 with TRBJ2-5; 8 positions agree with TRBD1. This CDR3 spans 16 amino acids. Trimming took 1 base from V and 3 from J; bases not matched to a gene: 7.

This clonotype was detected many times. The chain combines TRBV4-1 with TRBJ2-5; D is unclear. From germline, CDR1 is MGHRA and CDR2 YSYEKL. Trimming stripped 1 base from V and 2 bases from J, with 11 bases between. This CDR3 is built from 15 residues. The CDR3 coding sequence is TGCGCCAGCAGCCAAGTTGGGTGGTCGCAAGAGACCCAGTACTTC. Its translation is CASSQVGWSQETQYF.

This clonotype was counted a few times. The V gene is TRBV27, the J gene TRBJ2-3, with TRBD2 as a possible D gene (6 bases). The CDR3 totals 16 residues. Trimming took 5 bases from V and 0 from J, leaving 15 bases between them. Germline CDR1 MNHEY, CDR2 SMNVEV (reference sequence). Here the CDR3 DNA reads TGTGCCAGCAGTCCTGACCGACTAGGGAGCACAGATACGCAGTATTTT. Amino acids: CASSPDRLGSTDTQYF.

CDR3 coding DNA: TGTGCCAGCAGTCTACACAAGAACACTGAAGCTTTCTTT. Protein sequence: CASSLHKNTEAFF. This chain uses TRBV6-5 with TRBJ1-1; D not certain. The CDR3 loop spans 13 amino acids. Germline V gene sequence: CDR1 MNHEY, CDR2 SVGAGI. The ends were cut back, 5 bases at V and 1 base at J, with 8 bases in the middle.

This clonotype has a handful of counts. V usage is TRBV5-1 and J usage is TRBJ2-1; 12 bases are a match to TRBD1. This CDR3 is 16 amino acids long. After removal of 4 bases from V and 9 bases from J, the junction contained 11 bases not matched to a gene. Germline CDR1 and CDR2: SGHRS and YFSETQ. The CDR3 sequence: CASSPTGGTGGFEQFF. CDR3 nucleotide sequence: TGCGCCAGCAGCCCGACCGGTGGGACAGGGGGCTTTGAGCAGTTCTTC.

This clonotype was seen at least ten times. V is TRBV6-1 and J is TRBJ2-1; D unclear. Trimming cost V 6 bases and J 5 bases, with 11 bases left between them. The CDR3 is 13 amino acids. Germline loops: CDR1 MNHNS, CDR2 SASEGT. The DNA of the CDR3 is TGTGCCAGCAGGGAGAGGAAAAACAATGAGCAGTTCTTC. This sequence encodes CASRERKNNEQFF.

This clonotype was found a few times. V usage is TRBV19 and J usage is TRBJ2-4; unclear D gene. CDR1 and CDR2 from the germline V gene are LNHDA and SQIVND (reference sequence). The CDR3 is 13 residues long. V shed 3 bases and J shed 5 bases, with 8 bases lying between them. The CDR3 coding sequence is TGTGCCAGTAGTATCCTGGGTGAAAACATTCAGTACTTC. Its translation is CASSILGENIQYF.

This clonotype was seen only a few times. This sequence joins TRBV7-2 and TRBJ2-2; weak D call: TRBD1 (6 bases). Germline V gene sequence: CDR1 SGHTA, CDR2 FQGNSA. This CDR3 spans 13 amino acids. The V end lost 7 bases, the J end lost 6 bases, and 12 bases lay between the germline ends. CDR3 sequence reads: CASTTGSAGELFF. Written as DNA, the CDR3 is TGTGCCAGCACCACAGGGAGCGCCGGGGAGCTGTTTTTT.

The chain combines TRBV27 with TRBJ2-7; the match to TRBD1 covers 8 bases. The V gene's germline CDR1 is MNHEY and CDR2 SMNVEV (reference sequence). J was trimmed by 6 bases and V by 5 bases; bases with no gene match: 9. The CDR3 has 14 amino acids. CDR3 DNA sequence: TGTGCCAGCAGTCTTTGGACAGGGTCGAGCGAGCAGTACTTC. Its protein is CASSLWTGSSEQYF.

The genes are TRBV10-2 and TRBJ1-5; D is ambiguous. CDR1 and CDR2 from the germline V gene are WSHSY and SAAADI. Trimming removed 0 bases at V and 4 bases at J, with 10 bases between. The CDR3 length is 15 residues. CDR3 DNA: TGCGCCAGCAGTGAGTCTGCCGGGGAAAATCAGCCCCAGCATTTT. This sequence encodes CASSESAGENQPQHF.

The V call is TRBV7-9, the J call TRBJ2-3; D remains ambiguous. Trimming shortened V by 5 bases and J by 0 bases, and 15 bases separated the two germline ends. The germline V gene has CDR1 SEHNR and CDR2 FQNEAQ (reference sequence). CDR3 size: 16 residues. CDR3 amino acids: CASSPLSGGSTDTQYF. In nucleotides, the CDR3 is TGTGCCAGCAGCCCACTATCTGGTGGGAGCACAGATACGCAGTATTTT.

There are many counts of this clonotype. This chain connects TRBV9 to TRBJ2-7; the D is unclear. The CDR3 consists of 15 residues. V lost 4 bases and J 2 bases, leaving 16 bases between the germline ends. The V gene's germline CDR1 is SGDLS and CDR2 YYNGEE. Here the CDR3 reads CASSPHRRAPYEQYF. CDR3 nucleotides: TGTGCCAGCAGCCCGCACCGTCGGGCACCCTACGAGCAGTACTTC.